The TCR beta chain described here comes from a study of cytotoxic CD8 clonotypes in ibrutinib-treated CLL. Across the study: Specimens for response were gathered following a median approximately 11 months of therapy, spanning 6 to 36. Study-level results: Baseline clonality exceeded age-matched healthy donors and tracked circulating CD8+ T-cell counts. Increased clonality at ibrutinib response gave way to a return toward baseline at progression.

Measured with immunoSEQ multiplex PCR; TCRdb has only the in-frame clones, and not every one. The profile covers around 91,000 clones, with around 83% appearing a single time and under 6.5% taken by the ten largest. This clone was detected only once. The antigen is not known. The CDR3 has 15 residues. Per germline, CDR1 SGHAT and CDR2 FQNNGV. V gave up 3 bases and J gave up 8 bases; unmatched junction bases: 8. This specimen was PBMCs, taken before ibrutinib treatment. The chain links TRBV11-2 to TRBJ1-4, with TRBD1 matching 8 bases. The clonotype was recovered from a human donor with chronic lymphocytic leukemia. For the CDR3, the DNA is TGTGCCAGCAGCTTCAATACAGGGGGAGGCGAAAAACTGTTTTTT. Protein sequence: CASSFNTGGGEKLFF.